The sample holds one count of the clone carrying this T cell receptor (beta chain). Its antigen is currently unknown. Libraries were prepared by immunoSEQ multiplex PCR; TCRdb keeps only in-frame clonotypes and omits some of them. The sample yields over 50,000 clones, 75% to 90% seen once. This record belongs to a study of Tregs in tolerant kidney transplant recipients. General study points: Antigen-driven expansion was suggested because donor-specific Tregs expanded more than all Tregs in tolerant patients.

Germline V gives CDR1 MNHNS, CDR2 SASEGT. Trimming removed 6 bases from V and 0 bases from J, with 11 bases in between. This CDR3 is 15 amino acids long. The source material was Tregs from blood, sampled before the transplant. The chain combines TRBV6-1 with TRBJ1-4; D is undetermined. This receptor was identified in a human donor who received a combined kidney and bone marrow transplant. The CDR3 here is CASRDRSSTNEKLFF. CDR3 coding DNA: TGTGCCAGCAGGGACCGAAGCTCAACTAATGAAAAACTGTTTTTT.